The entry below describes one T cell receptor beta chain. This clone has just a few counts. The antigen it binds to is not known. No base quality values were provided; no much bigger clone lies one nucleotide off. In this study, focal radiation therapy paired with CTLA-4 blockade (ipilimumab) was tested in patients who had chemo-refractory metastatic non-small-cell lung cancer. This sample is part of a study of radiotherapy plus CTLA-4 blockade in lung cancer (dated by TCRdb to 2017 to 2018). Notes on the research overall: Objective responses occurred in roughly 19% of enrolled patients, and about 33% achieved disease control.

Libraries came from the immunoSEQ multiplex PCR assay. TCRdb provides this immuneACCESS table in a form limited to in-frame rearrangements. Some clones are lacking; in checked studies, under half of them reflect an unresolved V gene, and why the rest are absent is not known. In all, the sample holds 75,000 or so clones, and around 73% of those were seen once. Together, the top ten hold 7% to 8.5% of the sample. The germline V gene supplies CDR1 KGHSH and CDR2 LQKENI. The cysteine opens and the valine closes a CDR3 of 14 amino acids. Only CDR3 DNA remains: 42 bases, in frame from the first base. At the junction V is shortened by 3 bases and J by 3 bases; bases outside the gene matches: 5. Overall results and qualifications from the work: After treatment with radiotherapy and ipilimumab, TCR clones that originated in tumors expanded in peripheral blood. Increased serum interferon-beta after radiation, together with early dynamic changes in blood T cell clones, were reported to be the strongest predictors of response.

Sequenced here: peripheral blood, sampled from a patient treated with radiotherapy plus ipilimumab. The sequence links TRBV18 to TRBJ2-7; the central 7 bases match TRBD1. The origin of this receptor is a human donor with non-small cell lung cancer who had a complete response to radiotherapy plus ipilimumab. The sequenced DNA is TGTGCCAGCTCACCTGGGACAGAGAACTACGAGCAGTACGTC. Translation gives CASSPGTENYEQYV.